This T cell receptor beta chain comes out of a study of blood T cell repertoires in COVID-19. Across the whole study: Whether acute or convalescent, the COVID-19 samples came from the United States, Italy and Spain. The analysed material was cDNA or gDNA that came from T cells, B-cell-depleted T cells, or PBMCs.

The authors' processing: Researchers report that nucleated cell counts were estimated from reference gene primer amplification. Here immunoSEQ multiplex PCR was the method, and the copy in TCRdb shows in-frame clones only, minus some. D and trimming come from the DNA, and the V and J calls and clone size come from that table. The sample includes around 230,000 clones, over 70% of them seen just once. This clone was seen more than once but under ten times. This receptor was taken from a woman of 80 years or more with acute or convalescent COVID-19. Sequencing used peripheral blood.

The CDR3 sequence: CASSPIPGQGSELFF. The DNA for the CDR3 is TGCGCCAGCAGTCCAATACCGGGACAGGGATCAGAACTGTTTTTT. The rearrangement links TRBV5-1 to TRBJ1-4; 9 bases match TRBD1. Trimming cost V 5 bases and J 12 bases; bases outside gene matches: 14. Per the germline V gene, CDR1 is SGHRS and CDR2 is YFSETQ. CDR3 length: 15 residues.